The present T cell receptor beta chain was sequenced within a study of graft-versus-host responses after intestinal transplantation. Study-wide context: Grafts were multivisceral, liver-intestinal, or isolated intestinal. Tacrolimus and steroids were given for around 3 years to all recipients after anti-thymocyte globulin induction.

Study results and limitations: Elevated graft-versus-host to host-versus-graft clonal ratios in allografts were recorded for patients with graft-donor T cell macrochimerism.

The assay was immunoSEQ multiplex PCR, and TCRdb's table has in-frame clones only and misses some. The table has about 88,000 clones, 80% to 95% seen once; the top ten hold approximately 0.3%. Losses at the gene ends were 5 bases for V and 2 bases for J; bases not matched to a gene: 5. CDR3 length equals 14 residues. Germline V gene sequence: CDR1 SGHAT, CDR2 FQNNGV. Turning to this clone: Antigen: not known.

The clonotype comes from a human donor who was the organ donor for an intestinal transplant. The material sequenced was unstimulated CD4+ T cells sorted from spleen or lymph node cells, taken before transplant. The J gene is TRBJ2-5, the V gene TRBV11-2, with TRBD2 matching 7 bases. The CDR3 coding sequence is TGTGCCAGCAGCCCCGTGGGGGGGCAAGAGACCCAGTACTTC. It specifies CASSPVGGQETQYF.